One and the same sample provided the 8 T cell receptor beta chains below, sequenced in a study of shared clonotypes between healthy human individuals. Sequencing was performed with immunoSEQ multiplex PCR; in TCRdb, only in-frame clones are kept and a portion is missing. The sample lists around 480,000 clones, about 79% occurring once. The material sequenced was PBMCs. The source is a woman aged 35 to 49 in good health. Some clones in this sample may be carry-over from other donors' samples.

The chain couples TRBV23-1 to TRBJ1-3; tentative D call: TRBD1 (6 bases). TRBV23-1 qualifies as an ORF whose function is uncertain. V was shortened by 5 bases and J by 0 bases, with 11 bases between the two germline ends. The CDR3 is 15 amino acids. This CDR3 is CASSTGSSSGNTIYF. The CDR3 region has the DNA TGCGCCAGCAGTACAGGGTCCAGCTCTGGAAACACCATATATTTT.

This sequence joins TRBV4-2 and TRBJ1-5; D may be TRBD1 (5 bases). The germline V and J ends were trimmed by 0 bases and 3 bases, with 9 bases remaining between them. CDR3 length equals 15 residues. Germline values: CDR1 LGHNA, CDR2 YNFKEQ. DNA of the CDR3: TGTGCCAGCAGCCAAGACGGGACGGACAATCAGCCCCAGCATTTT. It codes for CASSQDGTDNQPQHF.

The chain links TRBV5-4 to TRBJ2-3, with 8 bases identical to TRBD2. CDR1 and CDR2 from the germline V gene are SGHNT and YYREEE (reference sequence). The V and J ends lost 0 bases and 0 bases, in that order; junction bases with no gene match: 9. This CDR3 region has 18 residues. The CDR3 region is CASSLGGREASSTDTQYF. The CDR3, as DNA: TGTGCCAGCAGCTTGGGGGGGCGGGAGGCCTCTAGCACAGATACGCAGTATTTT.

The rearrangement joins TRBV11-3 to TRBJ2-3; D remains ambiguous. V dropped 5 bases and J dropped 0 bases, with 6 bases sitting between them. This CDR3 comprises 13 residues. Germline V CDR1 and CDR2: SGHNT, YENEEA. CDR3 protein: CASSPDSTDTQYF. The CDR3 nucleotides are TGTGCCAGCAGCCCGGACAGCACAGATACGCAGTATTTT.

This clone was seen more than once but under ten times. The CDR3 DNA reads TGTGCCTGGAGTGGGGGACTTCTTTCGAACACCGGGGAGCTGTTTTTT. Amino acids: CAWSGGLLSNTGELFF. The chain combines TRBV30 with TRBJ2-2; maybe TRBD2 (6 bases). The germline V and J ends were trimmed by 1 base and 0 bases, with 12 bases remaining between them. CDR3 length: 16 amino acids. The germline V gene has CDR1 GTSNPN and CDR2 SVGIG (reference sequence). Together with reference TRBV30 and TRBJ2-2, the CDR3 gives the full variable domain: SQTIHQWPATLVQPVGSPLSLECTVEGTSNPNLYWYRQAAGRGLQLLFYSVGIGQISSEVPQNLSASRPQDRQFILSSKKLLLSDSGFYLCAWSGGLLSNTGELFFGEGSRLTVL.

The rearrangement joins TRBV29-1 to TRBJ2-1; D gene uncertain. Germline V gives CDR1 SQVTM, CDR2 ANQGSEA. CDR3 length: 14 residues. Trimming shortened V by 6 bases and J by 11 bases, and 23 bases separated the two germline ends. As DNA, the CDR3 is TGCAGCGTCGGGCCTGATTTTTTTGGCCTCCAGCAGTTCTTC. It codes for CSVGPDFFGLQQFF.

The genes are TRBV11-2 and TRBJ1-2; D remains unclear. V lost 1 base and J lost 8, with 14 bases in between. The CDR3 runs to 14 residues. From germline, CDR1 is SGHAT and CDR2 FQNNGV. The CDR3 is CASSLGRWVGGYTF. As DNA, the CDR3 is TGTGCCAGCAGCTTAGGCCGTTGGGTTGGCGGCTACACCTTC.

The chain links TRBV27 to TRBJ2-3; TRBD2 matches at 7 bases. Germline V gene sequence: CDR1 MNHEY, CDR2 SMNVEV (reference sequence). This CDR3 has 15 residues. Trimming cost V 6 bases and J 6 bases; bases outside gene matches: 12. The CDR3 protein is CASRVRGRADDTQYF. CDR3 nucleotide sequence: TGTGCCAGCAGGGTTCGAGGGAGGGCCGATGATACGCAGTATTTT.